What follows are 16 T cell receptor beta chains derived from one specimen sequenced in a study of blood T cells in healthy people across ages. Then a second PCR, running roughly 7 to 11 cycles, was carried out with a sample-barcoded 5' primer and a J-beta primer mix. Each CDR3 protein gets one entry after TCRdb re-called the 5' RACE reads with MiXCR. The table shows roughly 2 million distinct CDR3 sequences, with less than 50% occurring only once. The specimen was blood. Source of these receptors: a woman in her thirties or forties in good health.

This clonotype was observed a handful of times. This chain uses TRBV9 with TRBJ2-1, with 10 bases that match TRBD2. The germline V gene encodes CDR1 SGDLS and CDR2 YYNGEE. The trim removed 0 bases at V and 3 bases at J, leaving 6 bases unmatched. The CDR3 runs 17 residues. The CDR3 DNA reads as TGTGCCAGCAGCGTAGCCCTAGCGGGGGCCCACTACAATGAGCAGTTCTTC. This sequence encodes CASSVALAGAHYNEQFF.

The chain recombines TRBV7-2 with TRBJ1-2, with D hard to call. The germline V and J ends were trimmed by 0 bases and 7 bases, with 15 bases remaining between them. The germline gives CDR1 SGHTA, CDR2 FQGNSA. The CDR3 consists of 15 residues. CDR3 bases: TGTGCCAGCAGCTTAGCGCGGGGAATAATTGCTGGCTACACCTTC. Translated, it gives CASSLARGIIAGYTF. Full variable domain (rest looked up from reference TRBV7-2 and TRBJ1-2): GAGVSQSPSNKVTEKGKDVELRCDPISGHTALYWYRQSLGQGLEFLIYFQGNSAPDKSGLPSDRFSAERTGGSVSTLTIQRTQQEDSAVYLCASSLARGIIAGYTFGSGTRLTVV.

The V call is TRBV21-1, the J call TRBJ2-1; the table assigns TRBD2, which was not confirmed against the DNA. The tail of the sequence fits TRBJ2-7 better, so the J call may be wrong. TRBV21-1 is given as a pseudogene. This CDR3 is 14 amino acids long. CDR3 nucleotide sequence: TGTGCCAGCAGCCCTCGGACCTCCCTATGGGAGCAGTACTTC. Translating gives CASSPRTSLWEQYF.

This clonotype appeared a few times. The V gene is TRBV7-8, the J gene TRBJ2-5, with D perhaps given as TRBD1 or TRBD2 (5 bases each). CDR3 length: 14 residues. Germline V lookup: CDR1 SGHVS, CDR2 FQNEAQ. Deletions cut 8 bases from V and 5 bases from J, with 18 bases between. The CDR3 DNA reads TGTGCCAGCGGGGCTTTTCGAGGCGGGGAGACCCAGTACTTC. Its protein is CASGAFRGGETQYF.

This chain connects TRBV6-6 to TRBJ1-4; 9 bases are shared with TRBD1. The CDR3 covers 13 residues. CDR1 is MNHNY and CDR2 is SVGAGI in the germline V gene (reference sequence). V lost 10 bases and J lost 6; bases outside the gene matches: 6. The CDR3 DNA is TGTGCCACCCGGGACAGGGAGCATGAAAAACTGTTTTTT. As protein: CATRDREHEKLFF.

This chain links TRBV7-2 with TRBJ2-1; D is perhaps TRBD1 (6 bases). The CDR3 totals 13 residues. The V gene lost 2 bases and the J gene lost 8 bases, with 10 bases spanning the gap. Germline CDR1 reads SGHTA; CDR2 reads FQGNSA. The CDR3 nucleotides are TGTGCCAGCAGCTTATGGGGGCGGGATGAGCAGTTCTTC. This translates into CASSLWGRDEQFF. Full variable domain (missing parts from reference TRBV7-2 and TRBJ2-1): GAGVSQSPSNKVTEKGKDVELRCDPISGHTALYWYRQSLGQGLEFLIYFQGNSAPDKSGLPSDRFSAERTGGSVSTLTIQRTQQEDSAVYLCASSLWGRDEQFFGPGTRLTVL.

The chain carries TRBV6-5 and TRBJ2-4; a weak D match, TRBD2 (6 bases). The CDR3 covers 19 residues. The V gene lost 0 bases and the J gene lost 1 base, with 19 bases spanning the gap. Germline V gives CDR1 MNHEY, CDR2 SVGAGI. CDR3 nucleotide sequence: TGTGCCAGCAGTTACTCGACGGGGGTTTATGGAACGGCCAAAAACATTCAGTACTTC. Residues: CASSYSTGVYGTAKNIQYF.

This clonotype appeared a single time. The chain links TRBV3-1 to TRBJ2-7; 8 bases fit TRBD1. The CDR3 sequence is 16 residues long. The germline CDR1 and CDR2 sequences are LGHDT and YNNKEL (reference sequence). V dropped 0 bases and J dropped 0; count of bases not matched to a gene: 4. DNA for the CDR3: TGTGCCAGCAGCCAAGAGGGACAGGTCAGCTCCTACGAGCAGTACTTC. Translation: CASSQEGQVSSYEQYF.

The chain carries TRBV2 and TRBJ2-3; a weak D match, TRBD2 (5 bases). Trimming pared 11 bases from V and 0 bases from J, leaving 18 bases between. The CDR3 extends over 15 amino acids. The germline CDR1 and CDR2 sequences are SNHLY and FYNNEI. The CDR3 region has the DNA TGTGCCTGCATCGAGGGTAGCGAGAGCACAGATACGCAGTATTTT. Its protein product is CACIEGSESTDTQYF.

CDR3 protein: CASSLALLAGGNQETQYF. The DNA for the CDR3 is TGTGCCAGCAGCTTAGCGCTGCTAGCGGGGGGGAACCAAGAGACCCAGTACTTC. V gene TRBV7-2 combines with J gene TRBJ2-5; TRBD2 aligns across 12 bases. CDR3 length: 18 amino acids. Germline V gene data show CDR1 as SGHTA and CDR2 as FQGNSA. V was clipped by 0 bases and J by 0 bases; unmatched bases: 5.

This sequence joins TRBV6-2 or TRBV6-3 and TRBJ2-1; 13 bases map to TRBD2. The germline V gene encodes CDR1 MNHEY and CDR2 SVGEGT. Trimming took 6 bases from V and 6 from J; bases not matched to a gene: 5. The CDR3 extends over 15 amino acids. CDR3 protein: CASRPTSGGPNEQFF. CDR3 nucleotide sequence: TGTGCCAGCAGGCCGACTAGCGGGGGGCCCAATGAGCAGTTCTTC.

The chain is built from TRBV6-5 and TRBJ2-1, with TRBD1 matching over 7 bases. The CDR3 loop spans 16 amino acids. Germline assignment: CDR1 MNHEY and CDR2 SVGAGI. Unmatched junction bases numbered 9, after V lost 0 bases and J lost 7 bases. This chain's CDR3 is CASSYSSAGGENEQFF. The CDR3 DNA sequence: TGTGCCAGCAGTTACTCGTCGGCAGGGGGTGAGAATGAGCAGTTCTTC.

This chain's CDR3 is CATSEGQWSNQPQHF. CDR3 in DNA: TGTGCCACCAGTGAGGGACAGTGGAGCAATCAGCCCCAGCATTTT. The J gene is TRBJ1-5, the V gene TRBV24-1, with 7 bases lining up with TRBD1. The CDR3 length is 15 residues. V lost 4 bases and J lost 1; bases outside the gene matches: 3. Germline loops: CDR1 KGHDR, CDR2 SFDVKD.

In this sample, this clonotype turned up a few times. J is TRBJ2-5 and V is TRBV6-6; the D is unclear. Deletions cut 3 bases from V and 5 bases from J, with 10 bases between. The germline CDR1 and CDR2 sequences are MNHNY and SVGAGI (reference sequence). CDR3 size: 13 residues. CDR3 loop: CASSYDPAETQYF. The CDR3 nucleotides are TGTGCCAGCAGTTATGACCCTGCGGAGACCCAGTACTTC.

This chain joins TRBV6-6 and TRBJ1-2, with TRBD1 matching 11 bases. The V and J ends lost 6 bases and 0 bases, in that order; junction bases with no gene match: 9. Germline-derived CDR1 and CDR2 are MNHNY and SVGAGI (reference sequence). The CDR3 spans 17 residues. The CDR3, as DNA: TGTGCCAGCAGAAACGGACAGGGGGCGATAACTAACTATGGCTACACCTTC. This codes for CASRNGQGAITNYGYTF.

This clonotype was picked up one time. This chain links TRBV5-4 with TRBJ2-5, with TRBD2 matching 10 bases. The germline gives CDR1 SGHNT, CDR2 YYREEE (reference sequence). This CDR3 is built from 17 residues. V trimming: 4 bases; J trimming: 7 bases; junction bases outside the gene matches: 16. In nucleotides, the CDR3 is TGTGCCAGCAGCATTGATAGGACTAGCGGTCCAGAAGGGACCCAGTACTTC. Translating it yields CASSIDRTSGPEGTQYF.